This TCR beta chain was sequenced for a study of cytomegalovirus exposure and HLA in healthy donors. This clone appeared a few times. The PCR contained 60 Vbeta and 13 Jbeta primers. Generated by immunoSEQ multiplex PCR, the TCRdb table keeps only in-frame clones and is missing some. The sample yields fewer than 250,000 clones, 65% to 85% seen once. V was pared by 3 bases and J by 8 bases, with 7 bases between. Germline CDR1 MDHEN, CDR2 SYDVKM. The CDR3 has 11 residues. The sample taken for sequencing was PBMCs. The chain couples TRBV28 to TRBJ1-2; TRBD1 is a possible D gene (6 bases). This sequence originates from a woman aged 18-30 years in good health and CMV-seronegative. The chain's CDR3 is CASSLTGGYTF. DNA for the CDR3: TGTGCCAGCAGTTTGACAGGAGGCTACACCTTC.